This T cell receptor beta chain emerged from a study of T cell responses to AZD1222 COVID-19 vaccine. Study-wide results and caveats: Unmutated variant regions are reportedly the target of nearly half of TCRs that are spike-specific.

This clone appeared a few times. Its target is unknown. The V end was cut by 11 bases, the J end by 4 bases, with 18 bases between. The CDR3 contains 14 residues. Germline lookup yields CDR1 SEHNR and CDR2 FQNEAQ (reference sequence). Sequencing used immunoSEQ multiplex PCR; TCRdb keeps in-frame clones, though not all of them. The table shows just under 150,000 clones, with approximately 89% occurring only once. It was second doses at about 4 or about 12 weeks that were pooled. The chain couples TRBV7-9 to TRBJ1-3, with D possibly TRBD1 on 5 matching bases. The clonotype was recovered from an adult who received the AZD1222 COVID-19 vaccine. The material sequenced was peripheral blood, taken 28 days after the second AZD1222 dose. The CDR3 loop reads CAARLGAQGNTIYF. For the CDR3, the DNA is TGTGCCGCCAGGTTAGGGGCGCAGGGAAACACCATATATTTT.